This is a list of T cell receptor beta chains from one sample in a study of Graves' ophthalmopathy and Graves' hyperthyroidism. TCRdb fed the multiplex PCR reads into MiXCR, producing one record per CDR3 protein. The top ten hold more than 5.5% of the sample, which has hundreds of thousands of distinct CDR3 sequences, 20% to 25% seen once. Specimen: peripheral blood. Source of these receptors: a woman younger than 30 with stable Graves' hyperthyroidism. Some clones in this sample may be carry-over from other donors' samples. The CDR3 runs from the conserved cysteine through the conserved F or W. Rows may omit the clone size; those that give it use once, few, many or a size class.

CDR3	size	V	J
CASSQPGGYGYTF	many	TRBV12-3/TRBV12-4	TRBJ1-2
CASSPSDRGIQPQHF	-	TRBV12-3/TRBV12-4	TRBJ1-5
CASSVGQGSLYSNQPHHF	-	TRBV5-4	TRBJ1-5
CAISANYYEQYF	many	TRBV10-3	TRBJ2-7
CASSQRTGEGYGYTF	few	TRBV4-3	TRBJ1-2
CASRRTGESPLHF	many	TRBV6-1	TRBJ1-6
CASRPAGDTEAFF	many	TRBV6-1	TRBJ1-1
CASSLRQGDEQYF	few	TRBV27	TRBJ2-7
CASTKWREGGELFF	-	TRBV12-3/TRBV12-4	TRBJ2-2
CASSPGTVIQETQYF	many	TRBV12-3/TRBV12-4	TRBJ2-5
CAWSEVGGNQPQHF	many	TRBV30	TRBJ1-5
CASSYSQQGTYEQYF	few	TRBV6-5	TRBJ2-7
CASSPRTVSYEQYF	many	TRBV12-3/TRBV12-4	TRBJ2-7
CASSSGRLPNTGELFF	few	TRBV27	TRBJ2-2
CASSLLDRPGSEAFF	many	TRBV12-3/TRBV12-4	TRBJ1-1
CASSLQAVVGDTEAFF	many	TRBV11-3	TRBJ1-1
CASSLAKYQPQHF	many	TRBV7-2	TRBJ1-5
CASSLTHTNTGELFF	-	TRBV28	TRBJ2-2
CSASNGENTEAFF	many	TRBV20-1	TRBJ1-1
CASSSPSAGGSYEQYF	many	TRBV28	TRBJ2-7
CSARILGEQYF	many	TRBV20-1	TRBJ2-7
CASSLAVGLGGYEQYF	-	TRBV7-2	TRBJ2-7
CASSLGGRSGNTIYF	many	TRBV13	TRBJ1-3
CAGQDRGPTGELFF	-	TRBV6-1	TRBJ2-2
CASSPSDRLLLPGVLFF	-	TRBV18	TRBJ2-2
CASARGGTGRELFF	many	TRBV12-3/TRBV12-4	TRBJ2-2
CASSGGQGSYEQYF	many	TRBV2	TRBJ2-7
CASSNRATVHSGNTIYF	many	TRBV2	TRBJ1-3
CASRLFGGAETQYF	many	TRBV11-2	TRBJ2-5
CSARDGGTEAFF	many	TRBV20-1	TRBJ1-1
CASSVRGIDTEAFF	many	TRBV5-4	TRBJ1-1
CASRTPSGSLHYGYTF	many	TRBV6-1	TRBJ1-2
CASSETPPGQGAGELFF	few	TRBV10-2	TRBJ2-2
CASSAGAYPETQYF	-	TRBV9	TRBJ2-5
CASSQARGEQYF	few	TRBV3-1	TRBJ2-7
CSAPRLAGGLETQYF	-	TRBV20-1	TRBJ2-5
CASSPFGGELFF	many	TRBV6-2/TRBV6-3	TRBJ2-2
CASSERILAGGETQYF	many	TRBV6-1	TRBJ2-5
CSAPSPGAGYEQYF	many	TRBV20-1	TRBJ2-7
CASRQEYQETQYF	many	TRBV11-2	TRBJ2-5
CSARWLAGADTQYF	many	TRBV20-1	TRBJ2-3
CSARGGLAGGNTGELFF	few	TRBV20-1	TRBJ2-2
CASSEFGSTEAFF	many	TRBV6-1	TRBJ1-1
CASSWAVNTGELFF	many	TRBV7-6	TRBJ2-2
CASRRQGPNTEAFF	many	TRBV28	TRBJ1-1
CATSAGDEDTEAFF	-	TRBV24-1	TRBJ1-1
CASSGQANTGELFF	-	TRBV19	TRBJ2-2
CASSGPTVDVPNYEQYF	many	TRBV19	TRBJ2-7
CASSLGLAGPYNTGELFF	few	TRBV18	TRBJ2-2
CASNPGQGVVMGNQPQHF	many	TRBV19	TRBJ1-5
CASSPGLAVYNEQFF	-	TRBV14	TRBJ2-1
CASSLGPSGNTEAFF	-	TRBV7-6	TRBJ1-1
CASSPLLNTGELFF	few	TRBV28	TRBJ2-2
CSARVLLGTEAFF	-	TRBV20-1	TRBJ1-1